The following is a T cell receptor beta chain sequence with its context. What it recognizes is unknown. With 3 bases clipped from V and 6 bases from J, the junction kept 9 bases outside the gene matches. CDR3 length: 16 residues. Per the germline V gene, CDR1 is LNHDA and CDR2 is SQIVND (reference sequence). Sequenced with the Oncomine TCR Beta short-read assay was DNA taken from cultured CD4+ T cells. Cultured CD4+ T cells were the source of extracted genomic DNA. TCRdb processed the PCR reads anew with MiXCR; each CDR3 protein has one entry. The sample lists 2,500 to 3,500 distinct CDR3 sequences, 39% occurring once. The data were taken from a study of vaccination and CD4 T cells after COVID-19. Treatment here: approximately nine-day PBMC culture with coronavirus spike peptide pools or control peptides (ViraFEST assay). The unexposed donor gave CD4+ T cells before the COVID-19 pandemic (2011-2018).

Input material: CD4+ T cells from blood, cultured in vitro. This chain joins TRBV19 and TRBJ1-5, with 9 nucleotides matching TRBD1. The receptor was isolated from a human donor in good health. CDR3 region: CASSIFGTGFIQPQHF. DNA for the CDR3: TGTGCCAGTAGTATTTTCGGGACAGGGTTTATTCAGCCCCAGCATTTT.